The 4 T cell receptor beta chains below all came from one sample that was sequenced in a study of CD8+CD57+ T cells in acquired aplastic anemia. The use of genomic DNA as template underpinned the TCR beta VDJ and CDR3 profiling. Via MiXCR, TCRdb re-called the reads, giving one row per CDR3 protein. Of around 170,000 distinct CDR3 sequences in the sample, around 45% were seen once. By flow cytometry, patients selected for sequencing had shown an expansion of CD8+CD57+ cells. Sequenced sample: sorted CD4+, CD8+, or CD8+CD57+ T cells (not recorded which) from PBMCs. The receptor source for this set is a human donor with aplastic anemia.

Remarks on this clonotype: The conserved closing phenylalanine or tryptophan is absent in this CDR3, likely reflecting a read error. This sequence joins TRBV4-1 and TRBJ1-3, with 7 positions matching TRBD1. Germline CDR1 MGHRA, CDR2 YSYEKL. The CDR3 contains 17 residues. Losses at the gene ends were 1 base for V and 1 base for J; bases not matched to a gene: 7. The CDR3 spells CASSQGRGQVSGNTIYS. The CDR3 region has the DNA TGCGCCAGCAGCCAAGGTAGGGGGCAAGTGTCTGGAAACACCATATATTCT.

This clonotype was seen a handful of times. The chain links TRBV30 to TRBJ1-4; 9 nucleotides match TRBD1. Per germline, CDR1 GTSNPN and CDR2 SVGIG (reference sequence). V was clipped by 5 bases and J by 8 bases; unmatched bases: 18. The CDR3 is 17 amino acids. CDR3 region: CAWAGTGMVIGSEKLFF. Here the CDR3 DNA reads TGTGCCTGGGCGGGGACAGGGATGGTAATAGGGTCGGAAAAACTGTTTTTT.

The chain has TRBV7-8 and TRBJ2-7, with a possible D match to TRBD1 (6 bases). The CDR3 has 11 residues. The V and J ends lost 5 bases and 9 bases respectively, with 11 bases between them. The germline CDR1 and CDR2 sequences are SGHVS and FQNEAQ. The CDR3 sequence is CASSQTGLQYF. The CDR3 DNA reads TGTGCCAGCAGCCAGACAGGATTGCAGTACTTC.

The DNA of the CDR3 is TGTGCCAGTAGTATAGGGGACGCAGTCTATGGCTACACCTTC. It encodes CASSIGDAVYGYTF. The chain carries TRBV19 and TRBJ1-2; D possibly corresponds to TRBD1 (5 bases). Germline-derived CDR1 and CDR2 are LNHDA and SQIVND (reference sequence). The length of the CDR3 is 14 residues. Trimming removed 1 base from V and 4 bases from J, with 10 bases in between.